The source of this TCR beta chain is a study of spatial heterogeneity in lung cancer. The wider study: Compared with alpha-chain sequences, beta-chain sequences were consistently detected in greater numbers. Notes on the study in general: The study found ubiquitous expanded tumor TCRs in blood more at resection than follow-up.

The time point is: sample taken at primary tumor resection. Whole RNA was taken from tumor, nontumor lung or frozen PBMC; it was then sequenced unsorted. All TCR cDNA molecules were individually tagged with a unique molecular identifier. TCRdb ran MiXCR on the 5' RACE reads and lists one entry per CDR3 protein. Of more than 30,000 distinct CDR3 sequences listed, roughly 5.8% are singletons. V was pared by 6 bases and J by 4 bases, with 16 bases between. Germline V gene lookup returns CDR1 MNHEY and CDR2 SVGAGI. The CDR3 sequence is 15 residues long. Many counts were recorded for this clonotype. Its antigen is not identified.

The input for sequencing was PBMCs, taken at surgery. The chain combines TRBV6-5 with TRBJ1-3; no clear D gene. This receptor was identified in a male donor with early-stage non-small cell lung cancer. The CDR3 reads CASSSGGRGGNTIYF. The CDR3 DNA sequence: TGTGCCAGCAGCTCGGGAGGGCGCGGGGGAAACACCATATATTTT.